Below, one TCR beta chain is given with its context. This clone appeared a single time. Its antigen is not yet known. Within one base of it there is no much larger clone, and no base qualities were kept. Using the deep immunoSEQ assay, TCR CDR3 regions were amplified from genomic DNA by multiplex PCR. Extracted genomic DNA from each cell subset was distributed evenly across all wells of several immunoSEQ 96-well plates, and each plate was treated as a replicate. For sorted subsets, approximately 200 ng of genomic DNA, equivalent to 25,000 to 35,000 T cell genomes, went into each replicate PCR. Purified libraries were quantified with a Qubit 3.0 fluorometer, sized on a Bioanalyzer 2100, and re-quantified with the KAPA Library Quantification kit. A separate single-read 150-cycle Illumina NextSeq 550 flow cell was used to sequence each immunoSEQ 96-well plate. The published analysis was carried out like this. Because the immunoSEQ output held only junctional sequences and lacked quality scores, the filtering could not match the filtering applied to full-length reads. To assign V/J genes and CDR3, sequences were annotated against IMGT germline references using PyIR, a Python wrapper for IgBLAST v1.9. Reads were filtered out if the reads had weak V/J assignments (E-value above 1e-6), no CDR3, stop codons, out-of-frame junctions, or ambiguous translated residues. V3J clonotypes were defined as sequences sharing the same inferred V gene, J gene, and CDR3 amino acid sequence. Percentage overlap between repertoires was calculated by dividing the number of shared unique clonotypes by the size of the smaller repertoire. RTK rarefaction, the Chao1 estimator, and Recon v2.1 estimates of unobserved clonotypes were used to assess repertoire richness. OLGA was used to compute generation probabilities for all TCRbeta clonotypes that the gDNA method yielded from a few donors. TCRdb limited this immuneACCESS table to in-frame rearrangements with V and J called. A share of clones is missing; checked studies link under half to unresolved V genes, and the rest is unexplained. V, J and clone size were drawn from that table, and D and trimming were deduced from the DNA. The sample profile shows millions of clones; around 96% of them were found once. In total, the top ten clones hold roughly 1% of the sample.

CD8 naive samples were CD45RO-negative cells positively selected for CCR7, giving a CD45RA+CCR7+ population that excluded TemRA cells. The donors were healthy, HIV-negative adults with no recently reported acute infections or vaccinations. Only Caucasian adults living in Nashville, Tennessee, USA were represented among the donors. After blood collection by leukapheresis, PBMCs were isolated using Ficoll-Histopaque density gradient centrifugation and then cryopreserved in the vapor phase of liquid nitrogen. Purity and quantity of every magnetically sorted T cell population were checked by analytical flow cytometry. Genomic DNA was isolated from every sorted fraction and measured by UV absorbance on a Nanodrop 2000c. This entry comes from a study of shared clonotypes between healthy human individuals (dated by TCRdb to the early 2020s). Context from the whole study: The cohort included a few men and a couple of women between 18 and 49 years of age. Per donor, three plates each were used for CD4 naive and CD4 memory, two for CD8 naive, and one for CD8 memory. To estimate repertoire size and how much clonotype sharing occurs between individuals, the study deeply sequenced the blood TCR repertoires of roughly 5 healthy adults. To increase sequencing depth and limit assay-specific biases, TCR repertoire library preparation and sequencing were carried out by different laboratories using diverse techniques. Leukapheresis yielded between about 0.9 and 9 billion PBMCs per donor.

Per the germline V gene (reference sequence), SEHNR is the CDR1 and FQNEAQ is the CDR2. Its CDR3 holds 18 amino acids, cysteine through phenylalanine. The kept DNA is CDR3 alone, 54 bases in frame from the first base. Between the V and J ends, shortened by 4 bases and 5 bases respectively, the junction contains 23 bases. Study-wide conclusions, independent of this receptor: Pairwise subsampling led to the expectation that sequencing depth would affect the degree of clonotype sharing among donors. Across several donors, roughly 5.4% of naive CD4, approximately 4% of naive CD8, 2% to 2.5% of memory CD4, and about 0.44% of memory CD8 clonotypes were shared. Sampling was limited to blood, and TCR repertoires in tissue likely differ from TCR repertoires in blood. Because the study included only a small number of donors, the genetic and exposure-history diversity represented was limited. Naive subsets generally had larger estimated clonotype richness than memory subsets did. Even with the large sequencing depth, rarefaction of the sorted-subset datasets indicated that sequencing was incomplete. Compared with non-shared clonotypes, the clonotypes found in all four sorted-subset donors had higher generation probabilities.

This TCR was recovered from a man younger than 35 in good health. Sequences were obtained from naive CD8+ T cells sorted from blood. The sample's cell subset or site label, in plain terms: CD45RA+CCR7+. The V and J genes are TRBV7-9 and TRBJ2-2; the D gene is not confidently resolved. CDR3 region: CASSSTVIFGPGTGELFF. The DNA sequence is as follows: TGTGCCAGCAGCTCAACAGTTATTTTCGGCCCCGGGACCGGGGAGCTGTTTTTT.